This T cell receptor beta chain was documented in a study of T cell responses to AZD1222 COVID-19 vaccine (dated by TCRdb to 2020 to 2023). About the full investigation: Because spike-specific TCR depth and breadth did not differ between the two schedules, AZD1222 recipients who got a second dose at roughly 4 weeks were pooled with those who got a second dose at roughly 12 weeks. A total of under 250 trial participants underwent TCR sequencing, of whom roughly 210 had received two doses of AZD1222 and about 26 had received two doses of the MenACWY control vaccine. Trial participants were enrolled into age subgroups of 18-55, 56-69 and 70-plus years, which contained around 150, 28 and 57 TCR-sequenced participants, respectively. The research as a whole found: Most participants were white British and females outnumbered males, and the authors suggested that clonal diversity may have been underestimated. Spike-specific TCR breadth and depth rose significantly after two AZD1222 doses compared with day 0 and with MenACWY recipients. Only a handful of AZD1222 recipients were SARS-CoV-2 seropositive at baseline, limiting conclusions about previously exposed vaccinees. In the small 56-69-year group, the increase in depth fell short of significance, most likely because of low power. No day 14 peak-response samples were available, so repertoires were characterized only after the peak T cell response. Reportedly, close to half of the unique spike-specific TCRs recognized epitopes lying outside the regions that are mutated in the B.1.351 and B.1.1.7 variants. The whole spike protein was spanned by vaccine-associated CD4 TCRs, and dominant responses were seen in regions 160-218 and 743-854.

With regard to this clone: What antigen it recognizes has not been identified. It has no much larger one-base neighbor in the sample; base qualities were not kept.

The CDR3 regions of human TCRbeta chains were subjected to immunosequencing. On the authors' methods: TCRs in the repertoires were compared against a reference library of SARS-CoV-2-specific TCRs that had been generated with the MIRA antigen-specificity platform. Breadth was defined as the fraction of unique TCRs that were SARS-CoV-2-associated, and depth was defined as the fraction of total T cells that were SARS-CoV-2-associated. Each spike-specific TCR was assigned to its reactive spike region and to a CD4 or CD8 class using the MIRA data. Log10-transformed breadth and depth values were compared by one-way ANOVA with Sidak's multiple comparisons tests. Sourced from immuneACCESS, this table was stored by TCRdb with only in-frame sequences that have V and J called. A share of the clones is absent; for the studies checked, an unresolved V gene accounts for under half, and the remainder has no known explanation. D and trimming come from the DNA, and the V and J calls and clone size come from that table. Present in this sample are around 250,000 clones, more than 85% of which were seen just once. Jointly, the top ten make up 0.5% to 0.7% of the sample.

The germline V gene specifies SGHTA as CDR1 and FQGNSA as CDR2. Including cysteine and phenylalanine, the CDR3 has 13 amino acids. The read is trimmed to its CDR3 DNA, 39 bases read in frame from base 1. V and J are truncated by 2 bases and 0 bases respectively, leaving an intervening sequence of 4 bases. Read against the paper, the sample's time point label means: baseline before first vaccination. Samples from vaccinated people were obtained from the UK trials COV001 and COV002, which included a single-blind randomized controlled phase 2/3 trial of AZD1222 (ChAdOx1 nCoV-19) in healthy adults. For TCRbeta chain sequencing, PBMC samples were collected from trial participants at day 0 and at day 28 after the second dose.

The sample was peripheral blood, taken on day 0 of AZD1222 vaccination. The sequence is built from TRBV7-2 and TRBJ1-1; the D gene cannot be resolved reliably. This TCR was recovered from an adult in good health. The DNA sequence reads TGTGCCAGCAGCTTACAGGTGAACACTGAAGCTTTCTTT. This gives the protein CASSLQVNTEAFF.